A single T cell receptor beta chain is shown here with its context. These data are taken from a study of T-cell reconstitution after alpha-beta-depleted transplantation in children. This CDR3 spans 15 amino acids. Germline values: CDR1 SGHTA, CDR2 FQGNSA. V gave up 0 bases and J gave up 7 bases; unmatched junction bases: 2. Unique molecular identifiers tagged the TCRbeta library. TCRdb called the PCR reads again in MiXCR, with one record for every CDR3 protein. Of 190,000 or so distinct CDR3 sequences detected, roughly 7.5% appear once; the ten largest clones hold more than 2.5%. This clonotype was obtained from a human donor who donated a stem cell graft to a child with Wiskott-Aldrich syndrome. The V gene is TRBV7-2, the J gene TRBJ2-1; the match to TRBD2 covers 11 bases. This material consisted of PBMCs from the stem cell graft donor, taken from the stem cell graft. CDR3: CASSLAGLAANEQFF. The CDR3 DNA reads TGTGCCAGCAGCTTAGCGGGACTAGCGGCGAATGAGCAGTTCTTC. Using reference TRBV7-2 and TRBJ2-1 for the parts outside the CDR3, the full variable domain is GAGVSQSPSNKVTEKGKDVELRCDPISGHTALYWYRQSLGQGLEFLIYFQGNSAPDKSGLPSDRFSAERTGGSVSTLTIQRTQQEDSAVYLCASSLAGLAANEQFFGPGTRLTVL.